This T cell receptor (beta chain) comes out of a study of T cell repertoires in breast cancer. Study-level background: Most of the roughly 20 tumors had ER+/PR+ status.

A second nested PCR with blocking oligonucleotides suppressed unpaired genes. Per emulsion RT-PCR mix: roughly 5,000-270,000 T cells plus C-region, Stepout, V-region primers. TCRdb reprocessed the emulsion pairing reads with MiXCR, giving one entry per CDR3 protein. The sample holds about 40,000 distinct CDR3 sequences, less than 55% seen once. This CDR3 has 14 amino acids. V was cut by 9 bases and J by 2 bases, with 16 bases left in between. Germline V gene sequence: CDR1 LNHDA, CDR2 SQIVND (reference sequence). Study results and caveats: Shared TCRs had various nucleotide encodings, suggesting antigen-based selection and expansion.

With regard to this clonotype: What it binds is not known.

An expanded emulsion RT-PCR with primers for all TCR V genes paired CD8+ T cell chains. The sequenced sample was CD8+ T cells. This receptor was identified in a pool of human donors with breast cancer or a healthy control (not recorded which). This chain uses TRBV19 with TRBJ2-5, with a possible D match to TRBD1 (7 bases). CDR3 residues: CASRMTGRQETQYF. The DNA of the CDR3 is TGTGCCAGCCGAATGACAGGGAGGCAAGAGACCCAGTACTTC. The full variable domain, completed using reference TRBV19 and TRBJ2-5, is DGGITQSPKYLFRKEGQNVTLSCEQNLNHDAMYWYRQDPGQGLRLIYYSQIVNDFQKGDIAEGYSVSREKKESFPLTVTSAQKNPTAFYLCASRMTGRQETQYFGPGTRLLVL.